This TCR beta chain was observed in a study of cytomegalovirus exposure and HLA in healthy donors. Study results and caveats: V segments that were indistinguishable, TRBV6-2 and TRBV6-3 among them, were omitted from analysis. The study flagged roughly 150 TCR beta chains as cytomegalovirus-associated. The HLA-A and HLA-B alleles of most subjects were reportedly predicted accurately from TCR beta sequences. Many donors shared some public TCRs, even though most TCR sequences were rare.

PCR was performed using 60 Vbeta and 13 Jbeta primers. Libraries were prepared by immunoSEQ multiplex PCR; TCRdb keeps only in-frame clonotypes and omits some of them. There are 170,000 or so clones in the sample; around four fifths occur only once, and 1.4% lies in the top ten. With V trimmed by 0 bases and J by 2 bases, 8 bases remained unmatched. There are 17 residues in the CDR3. Germline CDR1 is KGHSH and CDR2 is LQKENI. For this clone: Its antigen is currently unknown.

The clonotype originates from a woman aged 25 to 45 in good health and CMV-seropositive. The specimen sequenced was PBMCs. The chain joins TRBV18 to TRBJ2-3, with 7 bases matching TRBD2. CDR3 protein: CASSPPLAETVTDTQYF. CDR3 coding DNA: TGTGCCAGCTCACCACCTCTAGCGGAGACCGTCACAGATACGCAGTATTTT.